The text below deals with one T cell receptor beta chain. Its antigen remains unidentified. V dropped 6 bases and J dropped 2 bases, with 10 bases sitting between them. Germline lookup yields CDR1 SGHTA and CDR2 FQGTGA. This CDR3 region has 13 residues. This specimen belongs to a study of CD8+ T cells in alopecia areata. Study findings and constraints: Scalp clonality and expanded CD8+ clones among the top 100 showed significant decreases with tofacitinib. Lesional tissue from the scalp (especially in alopecia totalis/universalis) showed higher clonality than normal scalp.

The treatment here: oral pan-JAK inhibitor, 5-10 mg twice daily. cDNA prepared by RNA extraction and subsequent reverse transcription served as the template for sequencing. The table came from immunoSEQ multiplex PCR; TCRdb's copy has only in-frame clones and leaves some out. The table includes more than 150,000 clones, roughly 46% detected once. The chain carries TRBV7-3 and TRBJ1-2; tentative D call: TRBD1 (6 bases). This receptor was identified in a human donor with alopecia areata. The source was CD8+ T cells sorted from blood, collected around week 53, from a patient treated with tofacitinib. This chain's CDR3 is CASSQDRNYGYTF. The CDR3 DNA follows: TGTGCCAGCAGTCAAGACAGGAACTATGGCTACACCTTC.